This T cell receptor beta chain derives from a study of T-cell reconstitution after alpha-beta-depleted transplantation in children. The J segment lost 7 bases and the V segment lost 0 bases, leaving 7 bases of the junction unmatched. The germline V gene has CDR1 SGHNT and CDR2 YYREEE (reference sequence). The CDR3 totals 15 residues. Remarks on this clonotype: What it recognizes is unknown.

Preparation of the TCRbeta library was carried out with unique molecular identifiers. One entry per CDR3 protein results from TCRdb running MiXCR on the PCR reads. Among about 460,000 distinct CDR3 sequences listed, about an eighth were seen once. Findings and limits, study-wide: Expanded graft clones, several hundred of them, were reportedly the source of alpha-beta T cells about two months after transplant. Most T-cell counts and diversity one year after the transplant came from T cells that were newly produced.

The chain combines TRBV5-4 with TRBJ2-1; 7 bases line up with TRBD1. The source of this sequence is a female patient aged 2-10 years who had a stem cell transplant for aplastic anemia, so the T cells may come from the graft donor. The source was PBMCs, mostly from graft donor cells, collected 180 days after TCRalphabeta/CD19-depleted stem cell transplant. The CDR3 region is CASSLDLIQGNEQFF. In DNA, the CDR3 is TGTGCCAGCAGCTTGGACCTAATACAGGGGAATGAGCAGTTCTTC. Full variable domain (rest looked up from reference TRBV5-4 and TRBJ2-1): ETGVTQSPTHLIKTRGQQVTLRCSSQSGHNTVSWYQQALGQGPQFIFQYYREEENGRGNFPPRFSGLQFPNYSSELNVNALELDDSALYLCASSLDLIQGNEQFFGPGTRLTVL.